Shown below are 14 T cell receptor beta chains from a single sample sequenced in a study of T cells of healthy individuals. TCRdb re-analysed the 5' RACE reads in MiXCR, keeping a single row per CDR3 protein. The sample carries about 82,000 distinct CDR3 sequences, around 5.1% recorded once. All receptors come from a female donor in good health.

This clonotype appeared a few times. The genes are TRBV7-2 and TRBJ1-2, with a weak D call TRBD1 (5 bases). CDR3 size: 15 residues. V was cut by 5 bases and J by 7 bases, with 20 bases left in between. The germline V gene encodes CDR1 SGHTA and CDR2 FQGNSA. The CDR3 is CASSPGGGAGFGYTF. Written as DNA, the CDR3 is TGTGCCAGCAGCCCGGGGGGAGGGGCTGGCTTTGGCTACACCTTC.

This clonotype was picked up one time. A read error may be the cause here, since a much bigger clone is one base away. J is TRBJ2-7 and V is TRBV6-1; D not resolved. Trimming cost V 4 bases and J 9 bases, with 16 bases left between them. Germline V gene data show CDR1 as MNHNS and CDR2 as SASEGT. This CDR3 contains 13 residues. CDR3 loop: CASSGGVLDGQYF. CDR3 sequence (DNA): TGTGCCAGCAGTGGAGGAGTGTTGGACGGGCAGTACTTC.

To note about this clonotype: A single base separates this from a much larger clone, so it may be a read error. The V gene is TRBV5-6, the J gene TRBJ2-1; 9 bases fit TRBD2. The V gene's germline CDR1 is SGHDT and CDR2 YYEEEE. The CDR3 covers 16 residues. V shed 5 bases, J shed 10 bases, and the junction held 16 bases outside the gene matches. The CDR3 DNA sequence: TGTGCCAGCAGAGGTACTAGCGGGCAATGGAGGGAAGAGCAGTTCTTC. This codes for CASRGTSGQWREEQFF.

This clonotype has at least ten counts. This chain uses TRBV6-2 or TRBV6-3 with TRBJ1-2, with 9 bases that match TRBD1. CDR1 is MNHEY and CDR2 is SVGEGT in the germline V gene. V shed 10 bases and J 2 bases; nucleotides not matched to a gene: 2. This CDR3 is 12 amino acids long. The CDR3 region has the DNA TGTGCCACGGGACAGGGCAACTATGGCTACACCTTC. Amino acids: CATGQGNYGYTF.

The chain recombines TRBV5-6 with TRBJ2-1, with a weak D call TRBD2 (7 bases). This CDR3 is 14 amino acids long. Trimming shortened V by 4 bases and J by 7 bases, and 15 bases separated the two germline ends. Per the germline V gene, CDR1 is SGHDT and CDR2 is YYEEEE. The CDR3 loop is CASSPGGGGNEQFF. DNA for the CDR3: TGTGCCAGCAGCCCGGGGGGAGGGGGGAATGAGCAGTTCTTC.

The J gene is TRBJ1-2, the V gene TRBV7-2; D ambiguous. The V gene's germline CDR1 is SGHTA and CDR2 FQGNSA. The CDR3 is 15 amino acids. Trimming took off 5 bases at V and 0 bases at J, with 13 bases between the two ends. DNA of the CDR3: TGTGCCAGCAGCCCTACGCTTGGAACTAACTATGGCTACACCTTC. Translation: CASSPTLGTNYGYTF.

Ten or more counts support this clonotype. The genes are TRBV19 and TRBJ1-5, with D maybe TRBD1 (6 bases). This CDR3 region has 16 residues. Germline CDR1 is LNHDA and CDR2 is SQIVND (reference sequence). Trimming removed 3 bases from V and 5 bases from J, with 17 bases in between. CDR3 sequence reads: CASSIKGRQADQPQHF. CDR3 bases: TGTGCCAGTAGTATTAAAGGCAGACAGGCTGATCAGCCCCAGCATTTT.

There are many counts of this clonotype. This rearrangement joins TRBV6-5 to TRBJ2-3; TRBD2 agrees at 9 bases. Per germline, CDR1 MNHEY and CDR2 SVGAGI. Trimming cost V 5 bases and J 4 bases; bases outside gene matches: 7. The CDR3 consists of 15 residues. The CDR3 coding sequence is TGTGCCAGCAGTCCCAGCGGGAGGTCCGCAGATACGCAGTATTTT. Its translation is CASSPSGRSADTQYF.

Comment on this clonotype: Just one base apart from a much larger clone, this may be a read error. CDR3 residues: CSVSHRGAKNIQYF. In DNA form, the CDR3 reads TGCAGTGTCTCGCATCGCGGGGCCAAAAACATTCAGTACTTC. This chain connects TRBV20-1 to TRBJ2-4; D may be TRBD2 (5 bases). This CDR3 contains 14 residues. CDR1 DFQATT and CDR2 SNEGSKA come from the germline V gene (reference sequence). The V gene lost 7 bases and the J gene lost 1 base, with 14 bases spanning the gap.

There are many counts of this clonotype. The chain carries TRBV28 and TRBJ2-7, with D perhaps given as TRBD1 or TRBD2 (6 bases each). From germline, CDR1 is MDHEN and CDR2 SYDVKM. The CDR3 has 12 residues. V was shortened by 6 bases and J by 5 bases, with 11 bases between the two germline ends. CDR3 sequence: CASRGGIDEQYF. Here the CDR3 DNA reads TGTGCCAGCAGGGGGGGCATCGACGAGCAGTACTTC.

There are many counts of this clonotype. The V and J genes are TRBV25-1 and TRBJ2-3, with D unclear. V lost 3 bases and J lost 7, with 5 bases in between. CDR1 is MGHDK, CDR2 SYGVNS, per germline. The length of the CDR3 is 11 residues. The CDR3 loop reads CASSDTYTQYF. The CDR3 coding sequence is TGTGCCAGCAGTGACACCTATACGCAGTATTTT.

There are many counts of this clonotype. V and J are TRBV4-2 and TRBJ1-1; D unclear. The CDR3 contains 13 residues. Germline CDR1 is LGHNA and CDR2 is YNFKEQ. The V end lost 1 base, the J end lost 7 bases, and 10 bases lay between the germline ends. The CDR3 DNA sequence: TGTGCCAGCAGCCAAGGGAACGGGCTTGAAGCTTTCTTT. Protein product: CASSQGNGLEAFF.

This clonotype has a count of ten or more. The chain links TRBV29-1 to TRBJ2-7; D remains ambiguous. In germline, CDR1 is SQVTM, CDR2 ANQGSEA. This CDR3 has 12 residues. Between the trimmed V and J ends, which lost 4 bases and 6 bases, there was a span of 13 bases. DNA for the CDR3: TGCAGCGTTGTCATGTGGGCCGGCGAGCAGTACTTC. It encodes CSVVMWAGEQYF.

Comment on this clonotype: At one end, the junction sequence differs from germline, possibly due to a read error. The chain links TRBV29-1 to TRBJ2-1; D ambiguous. This CDR3 is built from 14 residues. Germline CDR1 reads SQVTM; CDR2 reads ANQGSEA. This CDR3 is CSVEGVSSYNEQSF. DNA of the CDR3: TGCAGCGTTGAAGGGGTTAGTTCCTACAATGAGCAGTCCTTC.